Listed here are 29 T cell receptor beta chains from one sample, sequenced in a study of blood T cell repertoires in COVID-19. The table came from immunoSEQ multiplex PCR; TCRdb's copy has only in-frame clones and leaves some out. Altogether over 150,000 clones are present, around 83% being singletons, with the ten largest covering around 8%. Sequenced input: peripheral blood. These receptors came from a woman in her seventies with COVID-19, enrolled during active disease.

The rearrangement links TRBV5-4 to TRBJ1-2; TRBD1 might be the D (5 bases). The CDR3 is 15 residues long. V was cut by 0 bases and J by 2 bases, with 11 bases left in between. Looked up from germline, CDR1 is SGHNT and CDR2 is YYREEE (reference sequence). The DNA of the CDR3 is TGTGCCAGCAGCTTGGCCGGGGGTAGGAACTATGGCTACACCTTC. Translation gives CASSLAGGRNYGYTF.

This chain uses TRBV3-1 (or the pseudogene TRBV3-2) with TRBJ2-1; no definite D call. V was clipped by 2 bases and J by 0 bases, with 11 bases between them. Germline V gene sequence: CDR1 LGHDT, CDR2 YNNKEL (reference sequence). This CDR3 contains 16 residues. CDR3 region: CASSQSNPGSYNEQFF. The CDR3 DNA is TGTGCCAGCAGCCAATCAAACCCCGGCTCCTACAATGAGCAGTTCTTC.

This rearrangement joins TRBV28 to TRBJ1-4; D unresolved. V lost 8 bases and J 8 bases, leaving 21 bases between the germline ends. The CDR3 spans 15 residues. Looked up from germline, CDR1 is MDHEN and CDR2 is SYDVKM. CDR3 nucleotides: TGTGCCAGCCAGCGGCCGACTTCCTTGGAGGAAAAACTGTTTTTT. Amino acid sequence: CASQRPTSLEEKLFF.

V is TRBV27 and J is TRBJ1-1; 9 nucleotides align to TRBD1. CDR1 is MNHEY and CDR2 is SMNVEV in the germline V gene (reference sequence). The V and J ends lost 3 bases and 4 bases, in that order; junction bases with no gene match: 3. This CDR3 has 14 residues. The DNA of the CDR3 is TGTGCCAGCAGTTTTAACAGGGGGCGCACTGAAGCTTTCTTT. This gives the protein CASSFNRGRTEAFF.

V is TRBV7-3 and J is TRBJ2-1; D possibly corresponds to TRBD2 (5 bases). CDR3 length: 15 residues. Between the trimmed V and J ends, which lost 2 bases and 5 bases, there was a span of 13 bases. Germline V gene lookup returns CDR1 SGHTA and CDR2 FQGTGA. Here the CDR3 reads CASSLHGEVNNEQFF. CDR3 sequence (DNA): TGTGCCAGCAGCTTACACGGGGAAGTTAACAATGAGCAGTTCTTC. Full variable domain (rest looked up from reference TRBV7-3 and TRBJ2-1): GAGVSQTPSNKVTEKGKYVELRCDPISGHTALYWYRQSLGQGPEFLIYFQGTGAADDSGLPNDRFFAVRPEGSVSTLKIQRTERGDSAVYLCASSLHGEVNNEQFFGPGTRLTVL.

The chain uses TRBV6-5 and TRBJ1-3, with D maybe TRBD1 (5 bases). This CDR3 is built from 15 residues. Trimming took 4 bases from V and 3 from J, leaving 13 bases between them. Germline V CDR1 and CDR2: MNHEY, SVGAGI. CDR3 coding DNA: TGTGCCAGCAGTTCCACCGACAGTAGTGGAAACACCATATATTTT. Its translation is CASSSTDSSGNTIYF.

The V call is TRBV29-1, the J call TRBJ1-1; D may be TRBD1 (5 bases). The germline V gene encodes CDR1 SQVTM and CDR2 ANQGSEA. Between the trimmed V and J ends, which lost 7 bases and 1 base, there was a span of 16 bases. The CDR3 covers 14 residues. CDR3 DNA: TGCAGCGCAATTAACAGGAGAGGGAACACTGAAGCTTTCTTT. Translated: CSAINRRGNTEAFF.

V is TRBV10-3 and J is TRBJ2-7; perhaps TRBD2 as D (5 bases). CDR3 length: 15 residues. The germline V gene has CDR1 ENHRY and CDR2 SYGVKD. The germline V and J ends were trimmed by 0 bases and 2 bases, with 11 bases remaining between them. In DNA form, the CDR3 reads TGTGCCATCAGTGAGTCTGGCCTAGCAACCTACGAGCAGTACTTC. It yields the protein CAISESGLATYEQYF.

CDR3 DNA: TGTGCCAGCACCATCTCTAGAGAGTCCTACAATGAGCAGTTCTTC. It encodes CASTISRESYNEQFF. This chain connects TRBV11-2 to TRBJ2-1; unclear D gene. Germline assignment: CDR1 SGHAT and CDR2 FQNNGV. V was pared by 7 bases and J by 1 base, with 14 bases between. The CDR3 has 15 residues.

This chain's CDR3 is CASSKRGQGAVGGDQPQHF. The CDR3 bases are TGTGCCAGCAGCAAAAGGGGACAGGGAGCGGTTGGAGGAGATCAGCCCCAGCATTTT. V is TRBV21-1 and J is TRBJ1-5; TRBD1, the table's D call, lacks a check against the DNA. TRBV21-1 is designated a pseudogene. The CDR3 covers 19 residues.

The chain joins TRBV18 to TRBJ2-3, with D perhaps TRBD2 (6 bases). Germline-derived CDR1 and CDR2 are KGHSH and LQKENI. The V end lost 3 bases, the J end lost 0 bases, and 13 bases lay between the germline ends. This CDR3 region has 16 residues. CDR3 protein: CASSPAGAGSTDTQYF. For the CDR3, the DNA is TGTGCCAGCTCACCCGCTGGGGCGGGAAGCACAGATACGCAGTATTTT.

This clone was found once. The rearrangement uses TRBV11-2 and TRBJ1-6; D gene ambiguous. V was cut by 5 bases and J by 10 bases, with 6 bases left in between. This CDR3 is built from 11 residues. Germline CDR1 reads SGHAT; CDR2 reads FQNNGV. CDR3 sequence: CASSISSPLHF. As DNA, the CDR3 is TGTGCCAGCAGCATCTCGTCACCCCTCCACTTT.

CDR3 nucleotides: TGTGCCAGCAGCCGGAAGGACTGGCCATACGAGCAGTACTTC. Protein: CASSRKDWPYEQYF. The chain recombines TRBV5-4 with TRBJ2-7; the D gene is possibly TRBD2 (5 bases). This CDR3 is built from 14 residues. Trimming cost V 4 bases and J 4 bases, with 15 bases left between them. The germline CDR1 and CDR2 sequences are SGHNT and YYREEE (reference sequence). The whole variable domain, filled in from reference TRBV5-4 and TRBJ2-7, reads ETGVTQSPTHLIKTRGQQVTLRCSSQSGHNTVSWYQQALGQGPQFIFQYYREEENGRGNFPPRFSGLQFPNYSSELNVNALELDDSALYLCASSRKDWPYEQYFGPGTRLTVT.

The rearrangement joins TRBV5-1 to TRBJ1-2; possible D gene TRBD1, 6 bases. Germline V gives CDR1 SGHRS, CDR2 YFSETQ. CDR3 size: 14 residues. The germline V and J ends were trimmed by 3 bases and 8 bases, with 17 bases remaining between them. The CDR3 nucleotides read TGCGCCAGCAGCTCTGCTTCAGGGGAAATCGGCTACACCTTC. Protein: CASSSASGEIGYTF.

The chain combines TRBV19 with TRBJ2-5; 10 nucleotides align to TRBD1. The CDR3 is 15 residues long. Germline CDR1 and CDR2: LNHDA and SQIVND (reference sequence). The V and J ends lost 3 bases and 5 bases, in that order; junction bases with no gene match: 6. CDR3 in DNA: TGTGCCAGTAGTATCGGGACAGGGGTACGGGAGACCCAGTACTTC. This sequence encodes CASSIGTGVRETQYF.

This rearrangement joins TRBV7-9 to TRBJ2-2, with 12 bases aligning to TRBD2. CDR3 length equals 16 residues. CDR1 is SEHNR, CDR2 FQNEAQ, per germline (reference sequence). The V and J ends lost 2 bases and 5 bases, in that order; junction bases with no gene match: 3. The CDR3 sequence: CASSLTLAGGTGELFF. In DNA form, the CDR3 reads TGTGCCAGCAGCTTAACACTAGCGGGAGGTACCGGGGAGCTGTTTTTT.

The chain links TRBV14 to TRBJ1-6; 10 bases align to TRBD1. The CDR3 runs to 17 residues. Germline V lookup: CDR1 SGHDN, CDR2 FVKESK. V shed 5 bases, J shed 10 bases, and the junction held 14 bases outside the gene matches. In DNA, the CDR3 is TGTGCCAGCAGCTCCCCTTCCGGGACAGGGGACAGGTCACCCCTCCACTTT. Residues: CASSSPSGTGDRSPLHF.

The chain carries TRBV28 and TRBJ2-5, with 8 bases aligning to TRBD2. This CDR3 is built from 15 residues. V lost 1 base, J lost 4 bases, and 5 bases stayed unmatched. Germline V gene data show CDR1 as MDHEN and CDR2 as SYDVKM. Here the CDR3 reads CASSLSGAGAETQYF. CDR3 in DNA: TGTGCCAGCAGTTTATCTGGAGCGGGAGCAGAGACCCAGTACTTC.

The gene calls are TRBV6-6 and TRBJ2-1, with 12 bases fitting TRBD2. V gave up 7 bases and J gave up 8 bases; unmatched junction bases: 9. The CDR3 totals 15 residues. Germline-derived CDR1 and CDR2 are MNHNY and SVGAGI (reference sequence). The CDR3 bases are TGTGCCAGCACCCCCAGGACTAGCGGGACCGATGAGCAGTTCTTC. Encoded protein: CASTPRTSGTDEQFF.

This chain links TRBV5-1 with TRBJ1-1; D call uncertain. Germline-derived CDR1 and CDR2 are SGHRS and YFSETQ. Deletions cut 4 bases from V and 0 bases from J, with 10 bases between. The CDR3 spans 14 residues. The CDR3 spells CASSPAQVNTEAFF. CDR3 nucleotide sequence: TGCGCCAGCAGCCCGGCCCAGGTGAACACTGAAGCTTTCTTT.

This clone was seen just once. The rearrangement uses TRBV29-1 and TRBJ1-2; 7 nucleotides agree with TRBD1. V was pared by 6 bases and J by 4 bases, with 2 bases of the junction left unmatched. CDR1 is SQVTM, CDR2 ANQGSEA, per germline. This CDR3 has 11 amino acids. CDR3 sequence reads: CSVTGFYGYTF. The CDR3 region has the DNA TGCAGCGTGACAGGGTTCTATGGCTACACCTTC. The full variable domain, completed using reference TRBV29-1 and TRBJ1-2, is SAVISQKPSRDICQRGTSLTIQCQVDSQVTMMFWYRQQPGQSLTLIATANQGSEATYESGFVIDKFPISRPNLTFSTLTVSNMSPEDSSIYLCSVTGFYGYTFGSGTRLTVV.

The chain carries TRBV28 and TRBJ2-7, with a tentative D call TRBD1 (5 bases). Trimming stripped 7 bases from V and 3 bases from J, with 22 bases between. The CDR3 is 16 residues long. Germline CDR1 reads MDHEN; CDR2 reads SYDVKM. CDR3 in DNA: TGTGCCAGCACTAAATTTGGGCACAGGTTGGTCTACGAGCAGTACTTC. It codes for CASTKFGHRLVYEQYF.

V and J are TRBV28 and TRBJ1-5, with D maybe TRBD1 (5 bases). The germline V and J ends were trimmed by 9 bases and 7 bases, with 22 bases remaining between them. Germline-derived CDR1 and CDR2 are MDHEN and SYDVKM. This CDR3 region has 15 residues. The CDR3 nucleotides are TGTGCCAGTTGGACGGGGGGGAAGGTAGAACAGCCCCAGCATTTT. Its translation is CASWTGGKVEQPQHF.

The genes are TRBV2 and TRBJ1-1; D uncertain. CDR3 length: 13 amino acids. CDR1 SNHLY and CDR2 FYNNEI come from the germline V gene. V was clipped by 2 bases and J by 2 bases, with 6 bases between them. The CDR3 is CASSESFNTEAFF. As DNA, the CDR3 is TGTGCCAGCAGTGAAAGCTTTAACACTGAAGCTTTCTTT.

The chain recombines TRBV9 with TRBJ2-1; TRBD1 matches at 9 bases. The CDR3 consists of 15 residues. Germline V gene data show CDR1 as SGDLS and CDR2 as YYNGEE. V was clipped by 3 bases and J by 0 bases; unmatched bases: 1. The CDR3 is CASSATGGSYNEQFF. The CDR3 nucleotides are TGTGCCAGCAGCGCGACAGGGGGCTCCTACAATGAGCAGTTCTTC.

This clone has more than one count but fewer than ten. The V gene is TRBV30, the J gene TRBJ2-1; perhaps TRBD2 as D (6 bases). The germline V gene has CDR1 GTSNPN and CDR2 SVGIG (reference sequence). The V gene lost 8 bases and the J gene lost 4 bases, with 21 bases spanning the gap. CDR3 length: 15 amino acids. As DNA, the CDR3 is TGTGCCCGTAATCTTAAGGGACTTAATTACAATGAGCAGTTCTTC. Amino acids: CARNLKGLNYNEQFF.

The chain is built from TRBV6-1 and TRBJ1-2; D gene unclear. The V gene lost 3 bases and the J gene lost 8 bases, with 22 bases spanning the gap. The CDR3 runs 16 residues. Germline values: CDR1 MNHNS, CDR2 SASEGT. CDR3 sequence (DNA): TGTGCCAGCAGTGAGCGGGAAGGGCGGCTCAAAATCGGCTACACCTTC. It encodes CASSEREGRLKIGYTF.

This chain uses TRBV4-1 with TRBJ2-3; weak D call: TRBD2 (7 bases). Germline V CDR1 and CDR2: MGHRA, YSYEKL. The CDR3 length is 17 residues. Trimming cost V 1 base and J 5 bases, with 19 bases left between them. The CDR3 protein is CASSQVMSGGGVDTQYF. The CDR3 DNA is TGCGCCAGCAGCCAAGTTATGAGCGGAGGGGGGGTAGATACGCAGTATTTT.

The CDR3 sequence: CASSLDRGLAVTYEQYF. CDR3 in DNA: TGTGCCAGCAGCTTGGACAGGGGACTAGCCGTCACCTACGAGCAGTACTTC. The chain uses TRBV5-8 and TRBJ2-7; TRBD2 matches 9 bases. Germline V gene sequence: CDR1 SGHTS, CDR2 YDEGEE. The CDR3 is 17 amino acids. V gave up 0 bases and J gave up 2 bases; unmatched junction bases: 9.